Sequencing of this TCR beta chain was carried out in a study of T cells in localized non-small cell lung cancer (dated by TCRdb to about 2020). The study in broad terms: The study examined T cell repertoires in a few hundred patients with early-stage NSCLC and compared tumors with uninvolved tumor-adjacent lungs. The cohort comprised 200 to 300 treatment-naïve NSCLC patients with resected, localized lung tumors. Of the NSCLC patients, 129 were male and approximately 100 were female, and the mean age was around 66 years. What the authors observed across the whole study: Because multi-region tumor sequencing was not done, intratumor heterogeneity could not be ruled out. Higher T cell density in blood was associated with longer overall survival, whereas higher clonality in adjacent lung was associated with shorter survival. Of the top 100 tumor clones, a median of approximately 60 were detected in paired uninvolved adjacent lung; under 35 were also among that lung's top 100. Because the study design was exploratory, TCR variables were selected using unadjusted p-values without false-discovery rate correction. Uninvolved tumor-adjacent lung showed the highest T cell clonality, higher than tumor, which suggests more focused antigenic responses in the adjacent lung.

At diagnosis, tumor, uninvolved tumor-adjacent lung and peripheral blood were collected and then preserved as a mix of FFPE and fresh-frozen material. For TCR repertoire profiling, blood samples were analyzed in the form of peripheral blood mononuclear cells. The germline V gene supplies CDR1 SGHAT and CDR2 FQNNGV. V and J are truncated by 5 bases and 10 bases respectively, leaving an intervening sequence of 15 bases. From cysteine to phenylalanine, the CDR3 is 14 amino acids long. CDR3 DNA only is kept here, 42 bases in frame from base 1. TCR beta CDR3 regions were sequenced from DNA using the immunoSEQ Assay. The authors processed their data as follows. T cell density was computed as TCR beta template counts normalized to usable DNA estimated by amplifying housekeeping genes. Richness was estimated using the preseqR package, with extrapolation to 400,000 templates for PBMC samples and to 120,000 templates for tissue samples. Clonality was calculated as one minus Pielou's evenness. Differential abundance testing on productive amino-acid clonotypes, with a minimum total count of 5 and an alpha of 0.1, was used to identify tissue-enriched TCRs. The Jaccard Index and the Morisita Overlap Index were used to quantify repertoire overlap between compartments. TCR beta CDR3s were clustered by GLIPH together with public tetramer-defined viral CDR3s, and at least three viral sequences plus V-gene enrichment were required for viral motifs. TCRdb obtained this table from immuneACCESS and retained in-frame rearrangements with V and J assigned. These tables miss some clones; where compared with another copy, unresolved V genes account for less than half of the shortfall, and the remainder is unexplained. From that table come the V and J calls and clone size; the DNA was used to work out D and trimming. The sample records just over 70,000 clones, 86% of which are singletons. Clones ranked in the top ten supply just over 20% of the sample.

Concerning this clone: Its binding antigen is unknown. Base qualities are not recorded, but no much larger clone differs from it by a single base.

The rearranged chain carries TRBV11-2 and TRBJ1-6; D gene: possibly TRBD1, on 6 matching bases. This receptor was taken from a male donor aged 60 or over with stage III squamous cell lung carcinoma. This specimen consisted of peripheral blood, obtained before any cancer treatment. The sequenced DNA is TGTGCCAGCAGCCCGGGGGACATTTTGTCACCCCTCCACTTT. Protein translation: CASSPGDILSPLHF.